Below are 9 T cell receptor beta chains sequenced from a single sample in a study of breast tumors, draining lymph nodes, adjacent tissues. Using its own MiXCR run on the multiplex PCR reads, TCRdb lists one record per CDR3 protein. In the table there are around 230,000 distinct CDR3 sequences, 30% to 35% of which are singletons. Samples came from axillary lymph nodes draining the breast cancer. Sequenced material: axillary lymph node tissue. These receptors came from a female donor with breast cancer. Some clones in this sample may be carry-over from other donors' samples.

This clonotype was detected a few times. This rearrangement joins TRBV6-5 to TRBJ2-7; tentatively, D is TRBD2 (5 bases). Germline CDR1 MNHEY, CDR2 SVGAGI. V was trimmed by 5 bases and J by 0 bases, leaving 14 bases between them. This CDR3 spans 15 amino acids. CDR3 amino acids: CASSHFRDSSYEQYF. As DNA, the CDR3 is TGTGCCAGCAGTCACTTCCGGGATAGCTCCTACGAGCAGTACTTC.

The chain carries TRBV10-3 and TRBJ2-1; 13 positions agree with TRBD2. After removal of 4 bases from V and 5 bases from J, the junction contained 11 bases not matched to a gene. This CDR3 has 18 residues. The V gene's germline CDR1 is ENHRY and CDR2 SYGVKD. CDR3 in amino acids: CAISVRVTGTSGDNEQFF. CDR3 DNA: TGTGCCATCAGTGTGAGGGTAACCGGGACTAGCGGGGACAATGAGCAGTTCTTC.

Note on this clonotype: A single base separates this from a much larger clone, so it may be a read error. The conserved phenylalanine or tryptophan normally closing the CDR3 is absent here, so this likely arose from a read error. The chain carries TRBV20-1 and TRBJ2-5, with a possible D match to TRBD1 (6 bases). The V gene lost 6 bases and the J gene lost 2 bases, with 13 bases spanning the gap. The CDR3 is 13 residues long. Germline V gene sequence: CDR1 DFQATT, CDR2 SNEGSKA (reference sequence). CDR3 DNA sequence: TGCAGTGCGAATGAAGGGGGACAAGAGACCCAGTACCTC. This gives the protein CSANEGGQETQYL.

This clonotype came up many times. For the CDR3, the DNA is TGTGCCAGCAGTGCTCCGGGACTCATCTATGGCTACACCTTC. Translated: CASSAPGLIYGYTF. The chain is built from TRBV25-1 and TRBJ1-2; D is perhaps TRBD1 (5 bases). The CDR3 runs 14 residues. The V gene lost 4 bases and the J gene lost 4 bases, with 13 bases spanning the gap. Looked up from germline, CDR1 is MGHDK and CDR2 is SYGVNS.

At least ten counts were recorded for this clonotype. This chain uses TRBV5-1 with TRBJ2-1; 8 bases match TRBD2. This CDR3 spans 17 amino acids. CDR1 and CDR2 (germline): SGHRS, YFSETQ. With V trimmed by 0 bases and J by 2 bases, 7 bases remained unmatched. CDR3 DNA sequence: TGCGCCAGCAGCTTGGCCTCGGGGGGGAGGGCCTACAATGAGCAGTTCTTC. It codes for CASSLASGGRAYNEQFF.

The chain uses TRBV19 and TRBJ2-1; 14 bases match TRBD2. Per germline, CDR1 LNHDA and CDR2 SQIVND (reference sequence). V was pared by 1 base and J by 5 bases, with 4 bases of the junction left unmatched. This CDR3 spans 17 amino acids. Written as DNA, the CDR3 is TGTGCCAGTAGTATAGGGACTAGCGGGAGGTTCCACAATGAGCAGTTCTTC. It codes for CASSIGTSGRFHNEQFF.

In its sample, this clonotype was seen many times. The junction and the germline gene differ at one end; a read error may be behind it. This chain uses TRBV15 with TRBJ1-6; D is uncertain. CDR3 length: 15 amino acids. CDR1 is LNHNV and CDR2 is YYDKDF in the germline V gene (reference sequence). The DNA of the CDR3 is TGTGCCACCAGCGGAGAAAGCTCCTATAATTCACCCCTCCACTTT. It encodes CATSGESSYNSPLHF.

The chain links TRBV25-1 to TRBJ2-7; the D call may be TRBD1 or TRBD2 (5 bases each). V lost 5 bases to trimming and J lost 5 bases, with 13 bases between them. Germline CDR1 and CDR2: MGHDK and SYGVNS. CDR3 length: 13 amino acids. The CDR3 DNA sequence: TGTGCCAGCAGTTTATTTCAGGGACACGAGCAGTACTTC. Amino acids: CASSLFQGHEQYF.

This clonotype was observed many times. The chain joins TRBV5-1 to TRBJ1-5, with D possibly matching TRBD1 (5 bases). From germline, CDR1 is SGHRS and CDR2 YFSETQ. V lost 5 bases to trimming and J lost 9 bases, with 15 bases between them. The CDR3 is 13 amino acids. CDR3 region: CASSRDGEGPQHF. In DNA form, the CDR3 reads TGCGCCAGCAGTAGGGACGGTGAGGGGCCCCAGCATTTT.